This T cell receptor (beta chain) originates from a study of cytomegalovirus exposure and HLA in healthy donors. For the study at large: Genotyping showed 81% of about 370 donors falling in the Caucasian-associated ancestry cluster.

The PCR contained 60 Vbeta and 13 Jbeta primers. Assay: immunoSEQ multiplex PCR; the TCRdb copy retains only in-frame clones and omits some. In the table there are 140,000 or so clones, approximately 80% of which are singletons. Looked up from germline, CDR1 is SGHNT and CDR2 is YENEEA. CDR3 size: 17 residues. Unmatched junction bases numbered 11, after V lost 0 bases and J lost 4 bases. In the case of this clone: Its specificity is unknown.

Study outcomes and limitations: The study recorded around 160 TCR beta chains that were cytomegalovirus-associated.

The sample comprised PBMCs. The chain links TRBV11-3 to TRBJ1-2; 7 nucleotides line up with TRBD1. This sequence originates from a woman aged 18-29 years in good health and CMV-seropositive. CDR3 in amino acids: CASSLDSGTVPFYGYTF. The CDR3 nucleotides read TGTGCCAGCAGCTTAGATTCGGGGACAGTTCCATTCTATGGCTACACCTTC.